Listed below are T cell receptor beta chains from one sample, sequenced in a study of cytomegalovirus exposure and HLA in healthy donors. TCRdb's table, derived via immunoSEQ multiplex PCR, lists solely in-frame clones and lacks some. The sample includes 110,000 to 150,000 clones, approximately 94% of them seen just once. The sequenced material came from PBMCs. These TCRs come from a man younger than 30 in good health and CMV-seropositive. Both conserved end residues are part of each CDR3. D genes are given only for firm matches. Where a row states a size, it is once, few, many or the class of an expanded clone; other rows omit it.

TRBV9	NA	TRBJ2-3	NA	TGTGCCAGCAGCGACGGCCGCGAGGTGGCAGATACGCAGTATTTT	CASSDGREVADTQYF
TRBV7-9	NA	TRBJ2-7	NA	TGTGCCAGCAGCACCCGATTAGGGGCTATCTACGAGCAGTACTTC	CASSTRLGAIYEQYF
TRBV25-1	few	TRBJ2-2	TRBD1	TGTGCCAGCAACAGGGGCGGCACCGGGGAGCTGTTTTTT	CASNRGGTGELFF
TRBV5-6	NA	TRBJ2-3	NA	TGTGCCAGCAGCTTGTCGCGGACAGCCCAGCAGTATTTT	CASSLSRTAQQYF
TRBV27	NA	TRBJ2-7	TRBD2	TGTGCCAGCGCAAATCTAGCGGCCCCCCACGAGCAGTACTTC	CASANLAAPHEQYF
TRBV5-6	NA	TRBJ2-7	NA	TGTGCCAGCAAGGGAGGACCTTCAAGCTCCTACGAGCAGTACTTC	CASKGGPSSSYEQYF
TRBV6-1	NA	TRBJ1-5	NA	TGTGCCAGCAGTGAATTCTCCCCCCGGCATTTT	CASSEFSPRHF
TRBV4-1	NA	TRBJ2-5	NA	TGCGCCAGCAGCCAAGAGGAGGGAGGGGGAATCCGACAAGAGACCCAGTACTTC	CASSQEEGGGIRQETQYF
TRBV28	once	TRBJ2-1	NA	TGTGCCAGCAGTTTAATGGCATCTTACTACAATGAGCAGTTCTTC	CASSLMASYYNEQFF
TRBV10-3	NA	TRBJ1-5	TRBD1	TGTGCCATCAGTGAGACGCGCAGGGGGTACGATCAGCCCCAGCATTTT	CAISETRRGYDQPQHF
TRBV7-3	NA	TRBJ1-6	NA	TGTGCCAGCAGCGTGAGCGGTGCTGGTAATTCACCCCTCCACTTT	CASSVSGAGNSPLHF